Below, 17 T cell receptor beta chains from the same sample are listed, as sequenced in a study of T cells in Graves' hyperthyroidism and ophthalmopathy. TCR beta CDR3 regions were amplified from RNA transcripts. HTBI primers were employed in a first-round RT-PCR of the TCR CDR3. TCRdb reanalysed the multiplex PCR reads using MiXCR and keeps one entry per CDR3 protein. The table records under 350,000 distinct CDR3 sequences, roughly 13% of them present only once. Sequencing input: blood. The origin of the receptors is a woman in her 40s with Graves' ophthalmopathy.

At least ten counts were recorded for this clonotype. The rearrangement joins TRBV5-6 to TRBJ1-1, with 9 bases identical to TRBD1. Looked up from germline, CDR1 is SGHDT and CDR2 is YYEEEE. CDR3 size: 14 residues. The trim removed 4 bases at V and 8 bases at J, leaving 9 bases unmatched. The CDR3 region has the DNA TGTGCCAGCAGCCTTTCGGGACAGGGCTCCGAAGCTTTCTTT. It encodes CASSLSGQGSEAFF.

As to this clonotype: With a much larger clone just one base away, this may be a read error. This chain uses TRBV29-1 with TRBJ2-3, with 8 bases lining up with TRBD1. CDR1 and CDR2 (germline): SQVTM, ANQGSEA. This CDR3 is 14 amino acids long. DNA of the CDR3: TGCAGCGCTCAACAGGGGGTTAGCACAGATACGCCGTATTTT. Its protein product is CSAQQGVSTDTPYF.

There are many counts of this clonotype. The J gene is TRBJ2-1, the V gene TRBV6-2 or TRBV6-3, with D tentatively TRBD1 (6 bases). Trimming removed 6 bases from V and 7 bases from J, with 10 bases in between. The CDR3 extends over 12 amino acids. The V gene's germline CDR1 is MNHEY and CDR2 SVGEGT. The DNA of the CDR3 is TGTGCCAGCAGCCGCGACAGGAATGAGCAGTTCTTC. It encodes CASSRDRNEQFF.

The chain employs TRBV6-1 and TRBJ2-3; TRBD1 agrees at 8 bases. Unmatched junction bases numbered 2, after V lost 6 bases and J lost 3 bases. CDR1 and CDR2 from the germline V gene are MNHNS and SASEGT. The CDR3 covers 13 residues. The CDR3 bases are TGTGCCAGCAGCAGGGGGCATACAGATACGCAGTATTTT. This encodes CASSRGHTDTQYF.

On this clonotype itself: One end of the junction is discordant with germline, which a read error may explain. The chain carries TRBV5-5 and TRBJ1-2; possible D gene TRBD1, 5 bases. CDR3 length: 12 amino acids. Germline values: CDR1 SGHKS, CDR2 YYEKEE (reference sequence). The CDR3 DNA follows: TGTGCCAGCAGCCAAGAGGGGTATGACTACACCTTC. Its protein product is CASSQEGYDYTF. Variable domain in full (rest from reference TRBV5-5 and TRBJ1-2): DAGVTQSPTHLIKTRGQQVTLRCSPISGHKSVSWYQQVLGQGPQFIFQYYEKEERGRGNFPDRFSARQFPNYSSELNVNALLLGDSALYLCASSQEGYDYTFGSGTRLTVV.

The chain is built from TRBV20-1 and TRBJ2-2; TRBD2 matches 9 bases. The germline gives CDR1 DFQATT, CDR2 SNEGSKA (reference sequence). Unmatched junction bases numbered 4, after V lost 2 bases and J lost 3 bases. The CDR3 is made up of 15 amino acids. The CDR3 protein is CSARKGGRDTGELFF. The CDR3 DNA is TGCAGTGCTAGAAAAGGCGGGAGGGACACCGGGGAGCTGTTTTTT.

This clonotype occurred many times. The rearrangement joins TRBV12-3 or TRBV12-4 to TRBJ2-4; D gene unclear. V gave up 6 bases and J gave up 6 bases, with 9 bases separating them. CDR3 size: 12 residues. CDR3 amino acids: CASSPTSNIQYF. CDR3 in DNA: TGTGCCAGCAGCCCAACTTCAAACATTCAGTACTTC.

The rearrangement joins TRBV6-1 to TRBJ2-5; 11 bases line up with TRBD2. Germline V gene sequence: CDR1 MNHNS, CDR2 SASEGT. V was clipped by 3 bases and J by 5 bases; unmatched bases: 2. There are 14 residues in the CDR3. CDR3 sequence (DNA): TGTGCCAGCAGTGAGGTAGCGGGAGGGGAGACCCAGTACTTC. This gives the protein CASSEVAGGETQYF.

This clonotype was seen repeatedly, ten times or more. This chain uses TRBV5-5 with TRBJ2-7, with 7 bases matching TRBD2. The CDR3 has 16 residues. V shed 4 bases and J 2 bases; nucleotides not matched to a gene: 12. Germline assignment: CDR1 SGHKS and CDR2 YYEKEE (reference sequence). The CDR3 reads CASSPHGPSGTYEQYF. The DNA of the CDR3 is TGTGCCAGCAGCCCTCATGGGCCTAGCGGTACCTACGAGCAGTACTTC.

This sequence joins TRBV18 and TRBJ1-4; D unresolved. The ends were cut back, 1 base at V and 6 bases at J, with 9 bases in the middle. This CDR3 is built from 14 residues. Germline-derived CDR1 and CDR2 are KGHSH and LQKENI. The CDR3 bases are TGTGCCAGCTCACCACGGGCAGACCATGAAAAACTGTTTTTT. This gives the protein CASSPRADHEKLFF.

The V call is TRBV12-3 or TRBV12-4, the J call TRBJ1-2; the match to TRBD1 covers 10 bases. The CDR3 is made up of 14 amino acids. V shed 6 bases, J shed 4 bases, and the junction held 5 bases outside the gene matches. DNA for the CDR3: TGTGCCAGCAGGCACGGGACAGGGGTCTATGGCTACACCTTC. Translation gives CASRHGTGVYGYTF.

V usage is TRBV20-1 and J usage is TRBJ1-5; D gene unclear. Deletions cut 0 bases from V and 10 bases from J, with 19 bases between. CDR3 length: 15 amino acids. CDR1 DFQATT and CDR2 SNEGSKA come from the germline V gene (reference sequence). CDR3 sequence reads: CSARDSFAYSGPQHF. The CDR3, as DNA: TGCAGTGCTAGAGATTCGTTCGCGTACTCGGGTCCCCAGCATTTT.

This clonotype was recorded many times. V gene TRBV29-1 combines with J gene TRBJ1-1; 9 bases fit TRBD1. The junction had 7 bases not matched to a gene; V was cut back by 7 bases and J by 4 bases. The CDR3 length is 13 residues. Germline V gene sequence: CDR1 SQVTM, CDR2 ANQGSEA. CDR3 in DNA: TGCAGCGGGGATAGACAGGGGGTCACTGAAGCTTTCTTT. Translating gives CSGDRQGVTEAFF.

At least ten counts were recorded for this clonotype. The rearrangement joins TRBV29-1 to TRBJ2-1, with D perhaps given as TRBD1 or TRBD2 (5 bases each). The V end was cut by 3 bases, the J end by 6 bases, with 12 bases between. CDR3 size: 13 residues. Germline V gene lookup returns CDR1 SQVTM and CDR2 ANQGSEA. CDR3 DNA sequence: TGCAGCGTTGAGGGGACCCCCGGCAATGAGCAGTTCTTC. Amino acid sequence: CSVEGTPGNEQFF.

This clonotype was picked up a small number of times. The rearrangement joins TRBV19 to TRBJ2-5; TRBD1 is a possible D gene (6 bases). This CDR3 is 16 amino acids long. The V gene's germline CDR1 is LNHDA and CDR2 SQIVND (reference sequence). V lost 2 bases and J 2 bases, leaving 15 bases between the germline ends. The CDR3 protein is CASSIPRLGGQETQYF. The CDR3 DNA sequence: TGTGCCAGTAGTATACCTCGTCTAGGGGGACAAGAGACCCAGTACTTC. The full variable domain, completed using reference TRBV19 and TRBJ2-5, is DGGITQSPKYLFRKEGQNVTLSCEQNLNHDAMYWYRQDPGQGLRLIYYSQIVNDFQKGDIAEGYSVSREKKESFPLTVTSAQKNPTAFYLCASSIPRLGGQETQYFGPGTRLLVL.

In this sample, this clonotype turned up many times. The CDR3 region is CASSLGWGQAPSRGYTF. CDR3 bases: TGTGCCAGCAGCTTAGGTTGGGGACAGGCCCCCTCGAGGGGCTACACCTTC. The gene calls are TRBV11-2 and TRBJ1-2, with TRBD1 matching over 8 bases. The germline V gene has CDR1 SGHAT and CDR2 FQNNGV. The CDR3 runs to 17 residues. J gave up 8 bases and V 1 base, and 15 bases lay outside the gene matches.

The rearrangement joins TRBV6-4 to TRBJ2-3; a possible D gene is TRBD1 (5 bases). Germline V gene data show CDR1 as MRHNA and CDR2 as SNTAGT. The CDR3 covers 15 residues. Trimming left V 0 bases short and J 3 bases short, with 10 bases between. The CDR3 protein is CASSDSSQGTDTQYF. CDR3 nucleotide sequence: TGTGCCAGCAGTGACTCGTCCCAGGGAACAGATACGCAGTATTTT.